This passage covers 14 T cell receptor beta chains from one sample sequenced in a study of blood T cell repertoires in COVID-19. The assay was immunoSEQ multiplex PCR, and TCRdb's table has in-frame clones only and misses some. The table includes 120,000 or so clones, around 85% detected once. Sequenced material: peripheral blood. The receptors derive from a man aged 60 to 69 with acute or convalescent COVID-19.

This clone appeared a few times. This chain joins TRBV29-1 and TRBJ2-5; 7 bases agree with TRBD1. CDR1 is SQVTM and CDR2 is ANQGSEA in the germline V gene. The V segment lost 3 bases and the J segment 3 bases; nucleotides outside the gene matches: 7. This CDR3 contains 14 residues. In nucleotides, the CDR3 is TGCAGCGTTGAGTTTCGGGGACAGAAAGAGACCCAGTACTTC. Its translation: CSVEFRGQKETQYF.

The chain employs TRBV27 and TRBJ1-4; weak D call: TRBD1 (5 bases). Trimming left V 5 bases short and J 0 bases short, with 13 bases between. Germline CDR1 and CDR2: MNHEY and SMNVEV (reference sequence). The CDR3 is made up of 16 amino acids. The chain's CDR3 is CASSPFWGATNEKLFF. Here the CDR3 DNA reads TGTGCCAGCAGTCCCTTTTGGGGGGCAACTAATGAAAAACTGTTTTTT.

The chain couples TRBV18 to TRBJ1-2; D ambiguous. Deletions cut 3 bases from V and 4 bases from J, with 6 bases between. This CDR3 comprises 12 residues. Per germline, CDR1 KGHSH and CDR2 LQKENI. The CDR3 nucleotides read TGTGCCAGCTCACCGGTCGGCTATGGCTACACCTTC. Its translation is CASSPVGYGYTF.

This chain links TRBV7-5 with TRBJ2-1; TRBD2, as called in the table, went unchecked against the DNA. TRBV7-5 is a pseudogene locus. The CDR3 is 15 residues long. The CDR3 sequence: CAGFWAEGLNNEQFF. In DNA, the CDR3 is TGTGCCGGGTTTTGGGCGGAGGGGTTAAACAATGAGCAGTTCTTC.

The chain couples TRBV30 to TRBJ2-1, with D tentatively TRBD2 (6 bases). The CDR3 length is 15 residues. The ends were cut back, 1 base at V and 3 bases at J, with 13 bases in the middle. Germline V gene data show CDR1 as GTSNPN and CDR2 as SVGIG (reference sequence). The CDR3 nucleotides read TGTGCCTGGAGTGGGGCCAGGAGGGACTACAATGAGCAGTTCTTC. It specifies CAWSGARRDYNEQFF. The variable domain in full, completed from reference TRBV30 and TRBJ2-1, reads SQTIHQWPATLVQPVGSPLSLECTVEGTSNPNLYWYRQAAGRGLQLLFYSVGIGQISSEVPQNLSASRPQDRQFILSSKKLLLSDSGFYLCAWSGARRDYNEQFFGPGTRLTVL.

The gene calls are TRBV7-9 and TRBJ1-2; D may be TRBD1 (5 bases). Germline V lookup: CDR1 SEHNR, CDR2 FQNEAQ (reference sequence). Trimming removed 0 bases at V and 4 bases at J, with 9 bases between. The CDR3 contains 14 residues. As DNA, the CDR3 is TGTGCCAGCAGCTTAGCGGGGGGATCCTATGGCTACACCTTC. Translating it yields CASSLAGGSYGYTF.

The V and J genes are TRBV13 and TRBJ2-1; 8 bases map to TRBD1. The trim removed 0 bases at V and 8 bases at J, leaving 12 bases unmatched. The CDR3 extends over 17 amino acids. Germline loops: CDR1 PRHDT, CDR2 FYEKMQ (reference sequence). This CDR3 reads CASSLGQGETLWDEQFF. The DNA for the CDR3 is TGTGCCAGCAGCTTAGGACAGGGGGAAACCCTTTGGGATGAGCAGTTCTTC.

The rearrangement links TRBV27 to TRBJ2-3; D may be TRBD2 (6 bases). Germline-derived CDR1 and CDR2 are MNHEY and SMNVEV (reference sequence). V was pared by 3 bases and J by 1 base, with 8 bases between. CDR3 length: 14 amino acids. CDR3 in amino acids: CASSLRRGTDTQYF. CDR3 DNA: TGTGCCAGCAGTTTGAGGAGGGGCACAGATACGCAGTATTTT.

The rearrangement links TRBV7-2 to TRBJ2-5; 11 bases line up with TRBD1. The CDR3 spans 15 residues. Losses at the gene ends were 5 bases for V and 2 bases for J; bases not matched to a gene: 4. Germline V gene data show CDR1 as SGHTA and CDR2 as FQGNSA. The CDR3 DNA follows: TGTGCCAGCAGCCGGGACAGGGGGTGGCAAGAGACCCAGTACTTC. Its protein product is CASSRDRGWQETQYF.

This clone was recorded once. V usage is TRBV28 and J usage is TRBJ2-3, with D perhaps matching TRBD1 (7 bases). Trimming removed 3 bases at V and 2 bases at J, with 21 bases between. CDR3 length equals 18 residues. CDR1 is MDHEN, CDR2 SYDVKM, per germline. CDR3 loop: CASSFPVRTGGYTDTQYF. The CDR3 nucleotides read TGTGCCAGCAGTTTCCCGGTCCGGACAGGAGGGTACACAGATACGCAGTATTTT.

The chain has TRBV19 and TRBJ1-5; 10 bases agree with TRBD1. This CDR3 is built from 16 residues. Germline values: CDR1 LNHDA, CDR2 SQIVND (reference sequence). V lost 3 bases and J lost 4; bases outside the gene matches: 6. The CDR3 is CASSIRDRGDNQPQHF. In DNA form, the CDR3 reads TGTGCCAGTAGTATCCGGGACAGGGGCGATAATCAGCCCCAGCATTTT.

This clone was recorded a few times. The rearrangement uses TRBV5-6 and TRBJ1-1, with a weak D call TRBD1 (6 bases). The CDR3 contains 15 residues. V lost 4 bases, J lost 4 bases, and 17 bases lay in between. Germline assignment: CDR1 SGHDT and CDR2 YYEEEE. CDR3 nucleotide sequence: TGTGCCAGCAGCCAAATGGGGGGGCGCGTCACTGAAGCTTTCTTT. It codes for CASSQMGGRVTEAFF.

The V call is TRBV5-1, the J call TRBJ1-1, with unresolved D. Germline V CDR1 and CDR2: SGHRS, YFSETQ. The CDR3 loop spans 14 amino acids. The V and J ends lost 4 bases and 1 base respectively, with 11 bases between them. The CDR3 region is CASSLGPGNTEAFF. CDR3 coding DNA: TGCGCCAGCAGCCTCGGCCCGGGGAACACTGAAGCTTTCTTT. The whole variable domain, filled in from reference TRBV5-1 and TRBJ1-1, reads KAGVTQTPRYLIKTRGQQVTLSCSPISGHRSVSWYQQTPGQGLQFLFEYFSETQRNKGNFPGRFSGRQFSNSRSEMNVSTLELGDSALYLCASSLGPGNTEAFFGQGTRLTVV.

This chain connects TRBV19 to TRBJ1-4; 9 bases fit TRBD1. The CDR3 is 17 amino acids. The trim removed 4 bases at V and 4 bases at J, leaving 10 bases unmatched. Per the germline V gene, CDR1 is LNHDA and CDR2 is SQIVND (reference sequence). The CDR3 DNA follows: TGTGCCAGTAGTACCGGGACAGGGATGGTTTATAATGAAAAACTGTTTTTT. This codes for CASSTGTGMVYNEKLFF.